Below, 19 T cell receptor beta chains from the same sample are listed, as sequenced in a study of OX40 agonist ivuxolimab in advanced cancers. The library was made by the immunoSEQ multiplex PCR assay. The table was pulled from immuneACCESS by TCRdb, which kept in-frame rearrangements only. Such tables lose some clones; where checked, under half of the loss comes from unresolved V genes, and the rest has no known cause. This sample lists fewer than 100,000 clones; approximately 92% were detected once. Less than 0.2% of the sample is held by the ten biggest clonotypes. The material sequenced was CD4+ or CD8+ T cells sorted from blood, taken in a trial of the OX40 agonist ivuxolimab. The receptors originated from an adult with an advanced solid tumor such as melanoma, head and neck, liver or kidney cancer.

The CDR3 region has the DNA TGTGCCAGCAGCCCCCAACGGGACACTGAAGCTTTCTTT. This encodes CASSPQRDTEAFF. This chain uses TRBV11-2 with TRBJ1-1; D is uncertain. Germline assignment: CDR1 SGHAT and CDR2 FQNNGV. The CDR3 is 13 residues long. V lost 5 bases, J lost 3 bases, and 10 bases lay in between.

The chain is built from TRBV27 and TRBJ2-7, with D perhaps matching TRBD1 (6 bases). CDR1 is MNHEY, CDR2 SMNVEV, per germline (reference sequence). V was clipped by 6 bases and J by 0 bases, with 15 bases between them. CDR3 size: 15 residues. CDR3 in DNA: TGTGCCAGCAGCTTAGCAGGGACATCCTCCTACGAGCAGTACTTC. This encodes CASSLAGTSSYEQYF.

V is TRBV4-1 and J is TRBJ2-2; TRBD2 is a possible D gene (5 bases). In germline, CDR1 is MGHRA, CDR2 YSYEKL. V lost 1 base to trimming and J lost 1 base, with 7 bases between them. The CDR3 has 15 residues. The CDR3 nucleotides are TGCGCCAGCAGCCAAGTTGGAGGGAACACCGGGGAGCTGTTTTTT. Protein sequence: CASSQVGGNTGELFF.

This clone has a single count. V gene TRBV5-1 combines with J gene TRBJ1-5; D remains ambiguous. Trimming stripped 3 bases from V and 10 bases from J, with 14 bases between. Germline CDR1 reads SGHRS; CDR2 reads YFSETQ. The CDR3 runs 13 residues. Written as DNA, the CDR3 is TGCGCCAGCAGCTCGTACGAGGGAGGACCCCAGCATTTT. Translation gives CASSSYEGGPQHF.

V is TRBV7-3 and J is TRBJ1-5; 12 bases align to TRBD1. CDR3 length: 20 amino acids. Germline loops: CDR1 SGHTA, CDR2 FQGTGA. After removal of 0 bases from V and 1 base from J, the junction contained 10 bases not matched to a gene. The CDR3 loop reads CASSLTVRDRGRASNQPQHF. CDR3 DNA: TGTGCCAGCAGCTTAACGGTGCGGGACAGGGGGCGGGCGAGCAATCAGCCCCAGCATTTT.

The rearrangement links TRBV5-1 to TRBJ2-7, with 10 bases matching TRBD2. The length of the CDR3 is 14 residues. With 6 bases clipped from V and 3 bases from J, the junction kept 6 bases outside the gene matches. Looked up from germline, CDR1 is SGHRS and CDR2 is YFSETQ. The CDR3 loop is CASTAGTSVYEQYF. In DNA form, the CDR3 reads TGCGCCAGCACCGCCGGGACTAGCGTCTACGAGCAGTACTTC. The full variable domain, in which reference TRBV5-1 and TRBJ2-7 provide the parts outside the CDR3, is KAGVTQTPRYLIKTRGQQVTLSCSPISGHRSVSWYQQTPGQGLQFLFEYFSETQRNKGNFPGRFSGRQFSNSRSEMNVSTLELGDSALYLCASTAGTSVYEQYFGPGTRLTVT.

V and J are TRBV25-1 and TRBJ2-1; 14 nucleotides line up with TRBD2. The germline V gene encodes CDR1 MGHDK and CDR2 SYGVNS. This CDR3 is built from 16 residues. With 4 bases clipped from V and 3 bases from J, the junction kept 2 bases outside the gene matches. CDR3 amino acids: CASSVGTSGGYNEQFF. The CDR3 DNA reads TGTGCCAGCAGTGTTGGGACTAGCGGGGGCTACAATGAGCAGTTCTTC.

The CDR3 loop is CASSEQGKGVSRFF. The CDR3 region has the DNA TGTGCCAGCAGTGAACAGGGAAAGGGGGTTTCCAGGTTCTTC. This rearrangement joins TRBV6-1 to TRBJ2-1, with D perhaps matching TRBD1 (6 bases). The CDR3 is made up of 14 amino acids. CDR1 and CDR2 (germline): MNHNS, SASEGT. V lost 2 bases and J 15 bases, leaving 20 bases between the germline ends.

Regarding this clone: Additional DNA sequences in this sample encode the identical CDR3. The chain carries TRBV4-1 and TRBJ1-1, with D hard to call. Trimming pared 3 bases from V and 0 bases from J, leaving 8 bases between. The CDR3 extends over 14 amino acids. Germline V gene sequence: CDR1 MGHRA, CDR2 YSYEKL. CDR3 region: CASSQVGLNTEAFF. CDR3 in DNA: TGCGCCAGCAGCCAGGTTGGATTGAACACTGAAGCTTTCTTT.

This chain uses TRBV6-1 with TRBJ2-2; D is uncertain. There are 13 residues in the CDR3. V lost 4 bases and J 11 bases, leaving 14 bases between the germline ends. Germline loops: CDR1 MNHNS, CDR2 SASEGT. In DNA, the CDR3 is TGTGCCAGCAGTGTATTGAGAGTAGGCGAGCTGTTTTTT. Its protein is CASSVLRVGELFF.

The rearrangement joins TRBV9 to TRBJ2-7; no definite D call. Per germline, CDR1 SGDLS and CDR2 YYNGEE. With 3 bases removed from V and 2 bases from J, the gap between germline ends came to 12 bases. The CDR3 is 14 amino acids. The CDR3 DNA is TGTGCCAGCAGCGCCAAGGACGGTCCCTACGAGCAGTACTTC. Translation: CASSAKDGPYEQYF. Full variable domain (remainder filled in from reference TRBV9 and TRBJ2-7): DSGVTQTPKHLITATGQRVTLRCSPRSGDLSVYWYQQSLDQGLQFLIQYYNGEERAKGNILERFSAQQFPDLHSELNLSSLELGDSALYFCASSAKDGPYEQYFGPGTRLTVT.

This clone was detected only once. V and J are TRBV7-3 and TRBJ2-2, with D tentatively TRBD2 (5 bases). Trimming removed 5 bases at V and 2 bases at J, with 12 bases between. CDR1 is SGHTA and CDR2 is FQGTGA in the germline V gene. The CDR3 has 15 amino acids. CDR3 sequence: CASSLSRDNTGELFF. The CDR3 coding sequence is TGTGCCAGCAGCCTCAGTCGGGATAACACCGGGGAGCTGTTTTTT.

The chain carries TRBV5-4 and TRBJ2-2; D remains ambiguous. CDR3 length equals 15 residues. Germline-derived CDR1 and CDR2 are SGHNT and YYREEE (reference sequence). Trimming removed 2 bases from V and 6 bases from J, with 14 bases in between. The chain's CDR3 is CASSFSRNPSGELFF. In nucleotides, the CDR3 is TGTGCCAGCAGCTTTTCCCGCAACCCCTCCGGGGAGCTGTTTTTT.

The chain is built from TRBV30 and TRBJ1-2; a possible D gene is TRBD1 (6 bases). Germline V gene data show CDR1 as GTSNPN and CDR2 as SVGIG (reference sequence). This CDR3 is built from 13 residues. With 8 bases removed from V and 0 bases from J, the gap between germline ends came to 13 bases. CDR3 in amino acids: CAAQTGSNYGYTF. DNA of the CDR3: TGTGCCGCGCAGACAGGTTCTAACTATGGCTACACCTTC.

The CDR3 loop is CASSRPDIRDQETQYF. The CDR3 DNA follows: TGTGCCAGCAGCCGACCCGATATCCGGGATCAAGAGACCCAGTACTTC. The chain is built from TRBV5-6 and TRBJ2-5, with a weak D call TRBD2 (5 bases). Trimming took off 4 bases at V and 2 bases at J, with 18 bases between the two ends. The CDR3 extends over 16 amino acids. Germline values: CDR1 SGHDT, CDR2 YYEEEE. Full variable domain (outside the CDR3, taken from reference TRBV5-6 and TRBJ2-5): DAGVTQSPTHLIKTRGQQVTLRCSPKSGHDTVSWYQQALGQGPQFIFQYYEEEERQRGNFPDRFSGHQFPNYSSELNVNALLLGDSALYLCASSRPDIRDQETQYFGPGTRLLVL.

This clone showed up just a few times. DNA for the CDR3: TGTGCCAGTAATCTCGGTAATAGACCGTACGTC. This sequence encodes CASNLGNRPYV. This chain joins TRBV2 and TRBJ2-7, with D hard to call. Germline CDR1 and CDR2: SNHLY and FYNNEI. V was trimmed by 9 bases and J by 12 bases, leaving 18 bases between them. CDR3 length: 11 amino acids.

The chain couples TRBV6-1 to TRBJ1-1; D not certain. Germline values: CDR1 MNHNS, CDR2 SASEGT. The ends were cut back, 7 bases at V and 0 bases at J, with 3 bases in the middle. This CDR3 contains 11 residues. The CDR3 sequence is CASTLNTEAFF. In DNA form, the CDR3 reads TGTGCCAGCACCTTGAACACTGAAGCTTTCTTT.

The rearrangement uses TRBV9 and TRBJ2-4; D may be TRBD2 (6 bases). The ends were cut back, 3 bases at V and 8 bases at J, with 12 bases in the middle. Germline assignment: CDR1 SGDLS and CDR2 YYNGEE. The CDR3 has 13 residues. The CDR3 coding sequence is TGTGCCAGCAGCGCGGGACTTGGGGACATTCAGTACTTC. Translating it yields CASSAGLGDIQYF.

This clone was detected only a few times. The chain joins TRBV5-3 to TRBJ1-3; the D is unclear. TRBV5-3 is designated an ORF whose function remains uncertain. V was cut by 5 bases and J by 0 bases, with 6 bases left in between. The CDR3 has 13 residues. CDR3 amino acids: CARRGSSGNTIYF. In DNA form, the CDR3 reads TGTGCCAGAAGGGGGTCCTCTGGAAACACCATATATTTT.